The present T cell receptor (beta chain) was sequenced within a study of cytomegalovirus exposure and HLA in healthy donors. The PCR made use of 60 Vbeta and 13 Jbeta primers. Data came from immunoSEQ multiplex PCR; TCRdb stores just in-frame clones and leaves some out. The sample lists roughly 170,000 clones, approximately 80% occurring once. Whole-study results and caveats: Previously analyzed data showed that most TCR beta V segments were productive at a frequency of about 90% or about 30%.

Healthy donors of bone marrow made up the group. Regarding this clone: No antigen is known for it.

V shed 5 bases and J 4 bases; nucleotides not matched to a gene: 7. Germline V CDR1 and CDR2: SGHVS, FNYEAQ. The CDR3 spans 15 residues. What was sequenced was PBMCs. The source of this sequence is a man aged 25-45 years in good health and CMV-seropositive. The V call is TRBV7-6, the J call TRBJ2-1; 8 bases match TRBD2. The CDR3 loop reads CASSLRAGDYNEQFF. CDR3 bases: TGTGCCAGCAGCCTGAGAGCGGGGGATTACAATGAGCAGTTCTTC.